A single sample gave rise to the 18 T cell receptor beta chains below, sequenced in a study of identifying expanded T cells in peripheral blood. Generated by immunoSEQ multiplex PCR, the TCRdb table keeps only in-frame clones and is missing some. The top ten clones hold over 5% of a sample with about 84,000 clones, approximately 83% of them seen once. The sample comprised blood. Receptors originate from a person aged 18-69 years in good health.

The rearrangement links TRBV6-1 to TRBJ1-6, with D perhaps matching TRBD1 (6 bases). From germline, CDR1 is MNHNS and CDR2 SASEGT. V lost 4 bases, J lost 9 bases, and 22 bases lay in between. The CDR3 consists of 17 residues. The CDR3 nucleotides are TGTGCCAGCAGTGCCCAGGCTAAAACAGGGAGGAGTTCACCCCTCCACTTT. Encoded protein: CASSAQAKTGRSSPLHF.

This sequence joins TRBV11-3 and TRBJ1-2, with D hard to call. Germline V CDR1 and CDR2: SGHNT, YENEEA. This CDR3 region has 15 residues. Trimming stripped 5 bases from V and 10 bases from J, with 23 bases between. The CDR3 DNA is TGTGCCAGCAGCCGGGGAGGCCCTACCCCCAGTCCCTACACCTTC. Translation: CASSRGGPTPSPYTF.

This clone was recorded once. The V and J genes are TRBV9 and TRBJ1-1, with D possibly matching TRBD1 (6 bases). The CDR3 runs 14 residues. The V gene lost 3 bases and the J gene lost 5 bases, with 14 bases spanning the gap. CDR1 is SGDLS, CDR2 YYNGEE, per germline. In DNA, the CDR3 is TGTGCCAGCAGCGAGGGAGGACAGTATACTGAAGCTTTCTTT. Translated: CASSEGGQYTEAFF.

The genes are TRBV5-1 and TRBJ2-3; D is perhaps TRBD1 (5 bases). Looked up from germline, CDR1 is SGHRS and CDR2 is YFSETQ. V lost 1 base and J lost 4, with 16 bases in between. This CDR3 region has 16 residues. The chain's CDR3 is CASSLMVAGSPDTQYF. CDR3 nucleotide sequence: TGCGCCAGCAGCTTGATGGTGGCAGGGTCGCCAGATACGCAGTATTTT.

The DNA of the CDR3 is TGTGCCAGCAGTGACAGGGTCCGCGCTGAAGCTTTCTTT. Translating gives CASSDRVRAEAFF. The chain uses TRBV2 and TRBJ1-1; D may be TRBD1 (5 bases). The CDR3 loop spans 13 amino acids. CDR1 and CDR2 (germline): SNHLY, FYNNEI. V lost 3 bases to trimming and J lost 6 bases, with 11 bases between them.

This clone occurred once. The V gene is TRBV5-2, the J gene TRBJ2-7. TRBV5-2 is deemed a pseudogene. This CDR3 region has 15 residues. CDR3 DNA: TGTGCCAGCAGGCCTGAGGGGGGCCCCTTCTACGAGCAGTACTTC. It yields the protein CASRPEGGPFYEQYF.

The chain has TRBV11-2 and TRBJ1-1; D uncertain. The V and J ends lost 0 bases and 0 bases respectively, with 2 bases between them. Germline V gene data show CDR1 as SGHAT and CDR2 as FQNNGV. CDR3 length: 13 amino acids. CDR3 protein: CASSLEVNTEAFF. The CDR3 DNA follows: TGTGCCAGCAGCTTAGAGGTGAACACTGAAGCTTTCTTT.

The rearrangement joins TRBV5-1 to TRBJ2-3, with D perhaps TRBD1 or TRBD2 (5 bases each). Trimming took 3 bases from V and 0 from J, leaving 17 bases between them. Germline CDR1 and CDR2: SGHRS and YFSETQ. This CDR3 comprises 17 residues. CDR3 sequence reads: CASSSAFGTSSTDTQYF. CDR3 DNA: TGCGCCAGCAGCTCAGCCTTCGGGACGTCTAGCACAGATACGCAGTATTTT.

V and J are TRBV7-9 and TRBJ1-2; TRBD1 matches 8 bases. The germline gives CDR1 SEHNR, CDR2 FQNEAQ (reference sequence). There are 18 residues in the CDR3. The trim removed 2 bases at V and 4 bases at J, leaving 15 bases unmatched. In nucleotides, the CDR3 is TGTGCCAGCAGCTTAAGGGCTCGTGGGACAGGTGCCTCCTATGGCTACACCTTC. Protein sequence: CASSLRARGTGASYGYTF. Full variable domain (outside the CDR3, taken from reference TRBV7-9 and TRBJ1-2): DTGVSQNPRHKITKRGQNVTFRCDPISEHNRLYWYRQTLGQGPEFLTYFQNEAQLEKSRLLSDRFSAERPKGSFSTLEIQRTEQGDSAMYLCASSLRARGTGASYGYTFGSGTRLTVV.

The chain links TRBV4-1 to TRBJ2-4; D is uncertain. Germline V gene sequence: CDR1 MGHRA, CDR2 YSYEKL. Trimming left V 0 bases short and J 1 base short, with 16 bases between. CDR3 length: 18 residues. The CDR3 sequence is CASSQDIRSAVAKNIQYF. The CDR3 region has the DNA TGCGCCAGCAGCCAAGATATCAGGAGCGCCGTTGCCAAAAACATTCAGTACTTC.

The gene calls are TRBV2 and TRBJ2-7; 11 nucleotides line up with TRBD1. The CDR3 has 13 residues. The germline gives CDR1 SNHLY, CDR2 FYNNEI. V shed 6 bases, J shed 7 bases, and the junction held 5 bases outside the gene matches. CDR3 sequence: CASRGQGVGEQYF. In nucleotides, the CDR3 is TGTGCCAGCAGGGGACAGGGGGTCGGGGAGCAGTACTTC.

This clone is a singleton in its sample. This chain joins TRBV6-4 and TRBJ1-1; tentatively, D is TRBD1 (5 bases). This CDR3 has 14 residues. The V end was cut by 2 bases, the J end by 5 bases, with 12 bases between. Per the germline V gene, CDR1 is MRHNA and CDR2 is SNTAGT. Written as DNA, the CDR3 is TGTGCCAGCAGTGACACGGATCGGGGGACTGAAGCTTTCTTT. This translates into CASSDTDRGTEAFF.

V gene TRBV27 combines with J gene TRBJ1-5; TRBD1 matches 8 bases. The CDR3 is 14 residues long. The J segment lost 3 bases and the V segment lost 8 bases, leaving 6 bases of the junction unmatched. Germline CDR1 reads MNHEY; CDR2 reads SMNVEV (reference sequence). The DNA of the CDR3 is TGTGCCAGCCGACAGGGGTTCCTCAATCAGCCCCAGCATTTT. Its protein product is CASRQGFLNQPQHF.

The chain links TRBV7-2 to TRBJ1-2, with D possibly being TRBD1 (5 bases). Germline V gives CDR1 SGHTA, CDR2 FQGNSA. The CDR3 has 15 amino acids. The V and J ends lost 0 bases and 6 bases respectively, with 14 bases between them. The CDR3 DNA reads as TGTGCCAGCAGCTTAGCGAAAGGGGCATACCATGGCTACACCTTC. Protein product: CASSLAKGAYHGYTF.

The V and J genes are TRBV11-2 and TRBJ1-6; a weak D match, TRBD1 (5 bases). The CDR3 length is 15 residues. V lost 2 bases to trimming and J lost 6 bases, with 11 bases between them. Looked up from germline, CDR1 is SGHAT and CDR2 is FQNNGV. CDR3 sequence: CASSLTDSPNSPLHF. The CDR3 DNA reads TGTGCCAGCAGCTTAACCGACAGCCCTAATTCACCCCTCCACTTT.

The chain carries TRBV21-1 and TRBJ2-7. TRBV21-1 counts as a pseudogene. The CDR3 loop spans 15 amino acids. The CDR3 region has the DNA TGTGCCAGCAGCAAACGAAAGGGGGGAACCTACGAGCAGTACTTC. Amino acid sequence: CASSKRKGGTYEQYF.

The rearrangement uses TRBV6-5 and TRBJ2-7; TRBD1 matches 9 bases. V trimming: 2 bases; J trimming: 3 bases; junction bases outside the gene matches: 5. There are 15 residues in the CDR3. Germline CDR1 reads MNHEY; CDR2 reads SVGAGI. The DNA for the CDR3 is TGTGCCAGCAGTTACCCCGGGACAGGGAGCTACGAGCAGTACTTC. This gives the protein CASSYPGTGSYEQYF.

The chain joins TRBV15 to TRBJ2-1; unclear D gene. Germline V lookup: CDR1 LNHNV, CDR2 YYDKDF (reference sequence). The CDR3 spans 15 residues. Trimming removed 8 bases at V and 0 bases at J, with 14 bases between. The CDR3 sequence: CATQKSVSSYNEQFF. In DNA, the CDR3 is TGTGCCACCCAAAAGTCCGTTAGCTCCTACAATGAGCAGTTCTTC.